The sequence of this TCR beta chain was determined in a study of T-cell memory formation after mild COVID-19. 5'RACE with constant-segment primers yielded barcoded, UMI-tagged TCR alpha and TCR beta cDNA libraries. MiXCR, run by TCRdb on the 5' RACE reads, gives a single entry per CDR3 protein. Of 350,000 to 500,000 distinct CDR3 sequences detected, 20% to 30% appear once; the ten largest clones hold under 15%. This clonotype came up a few times. This CDR3 has 16 residues. Germline CDR1 is LGHNA and CDR2 is YSLEER. The V end was cut by 1 base, the J end by 4 bases, with 11 bases between. The clonotype was recovered from an adult woman who had mild COVID-19 (a few samples of this study predate the infection). Cell type and time point are not known. The chain joins TRBV4-3 to TRBJ2-6; D gene unclear. Source material: PBMCs or a T cell subset sorted from them (not recorded which). The CDR3: CASSQGLGDGANVLTF. The CDR3, as DNA: TGCGCCAGCAGCCAAGGTTTGGGTGACGGGGCCAACGTCCTGACTTTC.